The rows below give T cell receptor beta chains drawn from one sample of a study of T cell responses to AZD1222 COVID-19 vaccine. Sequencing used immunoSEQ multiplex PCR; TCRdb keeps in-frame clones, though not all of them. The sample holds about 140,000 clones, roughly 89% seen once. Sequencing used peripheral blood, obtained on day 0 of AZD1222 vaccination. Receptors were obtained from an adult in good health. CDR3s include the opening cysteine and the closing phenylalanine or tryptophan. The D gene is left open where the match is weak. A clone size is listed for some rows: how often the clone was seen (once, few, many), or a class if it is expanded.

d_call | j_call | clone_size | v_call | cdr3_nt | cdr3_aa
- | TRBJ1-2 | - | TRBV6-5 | TGTGCCAGCAGTCTCCGGGACGCCGTTAACTATGGCTACACCTTC | CASSLRDAVNYGYTF
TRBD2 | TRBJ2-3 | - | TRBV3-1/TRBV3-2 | TGTGCCAGCAGCCAAGTTGGATCTTACAGCGGGAGGGCCCGCCAAACAGATACGCAGTATTTT | CASSQVGSYSGRARQTDTQYF
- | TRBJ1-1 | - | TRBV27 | TGTGCAACAGCAGGATTGGGGGGGGTCCGCACTGAAGCTTTCTTT | CATAGLGGVRTEAFF
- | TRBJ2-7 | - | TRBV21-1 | TGTGCCAGCACCACCGGGACAGGGGATCACGAGCAGTACTTC | CASTTGTGDHEQYF
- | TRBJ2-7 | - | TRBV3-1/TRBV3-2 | TGTGCCAGCAGCCAAAACGCCCCTAGCCTCTCCTACGAGCAGTACTTC | CASSQNAPSLSYEQYF
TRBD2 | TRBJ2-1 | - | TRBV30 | TGTGCCTGGAGTTGGGGGAGGGCCGACAATGAGCAGTTCTTC | CAWSWGRADNEQFF
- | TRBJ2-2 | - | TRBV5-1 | TGCGCCAGCAGCTTCACGGCGACAGCGAACACCGGGGAGCTGTTTTTT | CASSFTATANTGELFF
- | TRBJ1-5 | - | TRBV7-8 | TGTGCCAGCAGCCCCGCGAGGGGATCTGGTCAGCCCCAGCATTTT | CASSPARGSGQPQHF
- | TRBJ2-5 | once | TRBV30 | TGTGCCTGGAGTGGGACCTCCGGGGAGACCCAGTACTTC | CAWSGTSGETQYF
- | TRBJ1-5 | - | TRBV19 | TGTGCCAGTAGTATCGAAGCTAATCAGCCCCAGCATTTT | CASSIEANQPQHF
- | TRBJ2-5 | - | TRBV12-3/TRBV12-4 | TGTGCCAGCAGTTATATCGAGACCCAGTACTTC | CASSYIETQYF
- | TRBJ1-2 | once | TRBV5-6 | TGTGCCAGCAGCTTTACAGGCTATGGCTACACCTTC | CASSFTGYGYTF
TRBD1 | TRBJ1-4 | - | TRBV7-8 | TGTGCCAGCAGCCCCGGACAGGCAACTAATGAAAAACTGTTTTTT | CASSPGQATNEKLFF
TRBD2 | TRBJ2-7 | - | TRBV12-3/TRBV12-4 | TGTGCCACCCAGCGGGAGGGTTACGAGCAGTACTTC | CATQREGYEQYF
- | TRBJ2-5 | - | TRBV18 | TGTGCCAGCTCACCCCAACCCAGAGAGACCCAGTACTTC | CASSPQPRETQYF
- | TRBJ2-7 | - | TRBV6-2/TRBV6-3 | TGTGCCAGCAGTTATAGCGGACTATCCTACGAGCAGTACTTC | CASSYSGLSYEQYF
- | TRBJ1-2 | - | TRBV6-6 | TGTGCCAGCAGTCCCGGACTCGAAATATACACCTTC | CASSPGLEIYTF
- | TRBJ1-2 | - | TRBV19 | TGTGCCAGTAGTATAGTGGACAGTCCCTATGGCTACACCTTC | CASSIVDSPYGYTF
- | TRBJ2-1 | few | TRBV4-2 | TGTGCCAGCAGCCAGGAGCCAACTAGCAATGAGCAGTTCTTC | CASSQEPTSNEQFF
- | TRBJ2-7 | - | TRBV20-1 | TGCAGTGCGGGAGGGCAGTACTTC | CSAGGQYF
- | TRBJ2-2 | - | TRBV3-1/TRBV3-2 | TGTGCCAGCAGCCTAGGCGGGGTAATCACCGGGGAGCTGTTTTTT | CASSLGGVITGELFF
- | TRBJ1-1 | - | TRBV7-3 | TGTGCCAGCAGCTTAAGGAGGAACACTGAAGCTTTCTTT | CASSLRRNTEAFF
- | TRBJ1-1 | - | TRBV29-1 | TGCAGCGCCGGGACACCCGAGAACACTGAAGCTTTCTTT | CSAGTPENTEAFF
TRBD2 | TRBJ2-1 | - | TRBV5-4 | TGTGCCAGCAGCTCCGGGACTAGCGACGTCAATGAGCAGTTCTTC | CASSSGTSDVNEQFF
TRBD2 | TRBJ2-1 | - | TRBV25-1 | TGTGCCAGCAGTCAAGCGGGAGGGCCCAGGGAGCAGTTCTTC | CASSQAGGPREQFF
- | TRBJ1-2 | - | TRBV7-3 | TGTGCCAGCAGCTTAGGGTCGGGTGGCAGCTCAAGTTATGGCTACACCTTC | CASSLGSGGSSSYGYTF
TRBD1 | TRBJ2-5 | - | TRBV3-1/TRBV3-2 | TGTGCCAGCAGCCGACAGGGCGGCGAGACCCAGTACTTC | CASSRQGGETQYF
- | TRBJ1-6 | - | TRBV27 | TGTGCCAGCAGCCAGACAGGCGCTAATTCACCCCTCCACTTT | CASSQTGANSPLHF
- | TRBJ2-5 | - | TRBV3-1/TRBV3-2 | TGTGCCAGCAGCCAAGTAGGCGCAGATGGATGGGCTCGGGAGACCCAGTACTTC | CASSQVGADGWARETQYF
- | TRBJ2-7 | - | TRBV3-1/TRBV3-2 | TGTGCCAGCAGCCCTAGACAGGGAGGGTACGAGCAGTACTTC | CASSPRQGGYEQYF
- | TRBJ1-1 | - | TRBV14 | TGTGCCAGCAGTAACCTGGGGGGAATGAACACTGAAGCTTTCTTT | CASSNLGGMNTEAFF
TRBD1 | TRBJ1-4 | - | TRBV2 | TGTGCCAGCAGTCTGGACAGGGAGGAACTGTTTTTT | CASSLDREELFF
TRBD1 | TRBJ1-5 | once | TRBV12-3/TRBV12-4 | TGTGCCAGCAGTTTGGGACAGCCTCAGCCCCAGCATTTT | CASSLGQPQPQHF
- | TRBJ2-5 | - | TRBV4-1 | TGCGCCAGCAGCCAAGGCACAGGGCAAGAGACCCAGTACTTC | CASSQGTGQETQYF
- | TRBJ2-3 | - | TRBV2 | TGTGCCAGCAGTGAAGACTTTGTAAGCACAGATACGCAGTATTTT | CASSEDFVSTDTQYF
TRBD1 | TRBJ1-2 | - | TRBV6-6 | TGTGCCAGCAGTCTTCATAGACAGGGAGAATTGGCGGATGGCTACACCTTC | CASSLHRQGELADGYTF
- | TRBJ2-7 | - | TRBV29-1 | TGCAGCGCCCTGAGGGCGGGGACCTACGAGCAGTACTTC | CSALRAGTYEQYF
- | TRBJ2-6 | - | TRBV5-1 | TGCGCCAGCAGCTTGGAGCCAACCTCTGGGGCCAACGTCCTGACTTTC | CASSLEPTSGANVLTF
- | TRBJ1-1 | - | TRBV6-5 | TGTGCCAGCAGTTACACAGGACAGCTAAACACTGAAGCTTTCTTT | CASSYTGQLNTEAFF
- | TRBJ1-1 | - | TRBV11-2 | TGTGCCAGCAGCAGGGTCCTAGGGACTGAAGCTTTCTTT | CASSRVLGTEAFF
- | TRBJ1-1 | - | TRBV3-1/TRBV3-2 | TGTGCCAGCAGCTCTCCCCGGGAGTGGAACACTGAAGCTTTCTTT | CASSSPREWNTEAFF
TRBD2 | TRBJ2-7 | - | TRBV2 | TGTGCCAGCAGTGGGGGCTTGGGTTTTGCGGGAGATACGTACGAGCAGTACTTC | CASSGGLGFAGDTYEQYF
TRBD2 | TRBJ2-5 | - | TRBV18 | TGTGCCAGCTCACCAATACCAGCGGGGACCCAAGAGACCCAGTACTTC | CASSPIPAGTQETQYF
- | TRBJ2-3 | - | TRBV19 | TGTGCCAGTACCTCACAGAGGGACCCCACAGATACGCAGTATTTT | CASTSQRDPTDTQYF
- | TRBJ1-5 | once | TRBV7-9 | TGTGCCAGCAGCGTGGGGGTGTATGGCAATCAGCCCCAGCATTTT | CASSVGVYGNQPQHF
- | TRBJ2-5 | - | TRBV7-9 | TGTGCCAGCAGCTTAGTTAGAATAGTGGAAGAGACCCAGTACTTC | CASSLVRIVEETQYF
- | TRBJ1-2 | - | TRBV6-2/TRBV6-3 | TGTGCCAGCAGTTACTCGACTGGGGCTGGCTATGGCTACACCTTC | CASSYSTGAGYGYTF
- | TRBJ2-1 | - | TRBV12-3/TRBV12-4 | TGTGCCAGCAGTTTCGGGTACAATGAGCAGTTCTTC | CASSFGYNEQFF
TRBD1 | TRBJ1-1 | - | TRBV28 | TGTGCCAGCAGTTTAACAGGGGGCACTGAAGCTTTCTTT | CASSLTGGTEAFF
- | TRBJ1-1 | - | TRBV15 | TGTGCCACCAGCACCTACTGGACAGAGAACACTGAAGCTTTCTTT | CATSTYWTENTEAFF